The 7 T cell receptor beta chains below all came from one sample that was sequenced in a study of Tregs in tolerant kidney transplant recipients (dated by TCRdb to between 2018 and 2021). Library preparation used the immunoSEQ multiplex PCR assay. Sourced from immuneACCESS, this table was stored by TCRdb with only in-frame sequences that have V and J called. A share of the clones is absent; for the studies checked, an unresolved V gene accounts for under half, and the remainder has no known explanation. The sample includes 55,000 to 70,000 clones, with 70% to 90% observed a single time. The ten top clones hold 2.1% of the sample. The label giving this sample's time point can be read as: blood sample drawn before combined kidney and bone marrow transplant. This sample comprised Tregs from blood, obtained before the transplant. The receptors stem from a human donor who received a combined kidney and bone marrow transplant.

V usage is TRBV6-1 and J usage is TRBJ2-1, with TRBD2 as a possible D gene (5 bases). CDR3 length equals 14 residues. Trimming removed 4 bases at V and 4 bases at J, with 11 bases between. The germline V gene encodes CDR1 MNHNS and CDR2 SASEGT. The CDR3 DNA sequence: TGTGCCAGCAGTGGAGGGCTGGGTTACAATGAGCAGTTCTTC. Protein sequence: CASSGGLGYNEQFF.

The chain employs TRBV4-2 and TRBJ2-7; 7 bases match TRBD1. The CDR3 is 17 amino acids. Germline CDR1 is LGHNA and CDR2 is YNFKEQ. Trimming took 0 bases from V and 3 from J; bases not matched to a gene: 11. CDR3 nucleotide sequence: TGTGCCAGCAGCCAAGATAGCGAGAAACAGGGGATCTACGAGCAGTACTTC. Translation gives CASSQDSEKQGIYEQYF.

The genes are TRBV5-4 and TRBJ1-6; possibly TRBD1 for D (6 bases). The CDR3 is 16 amino acids. Germline V CDR1 and CDR2: SGHNT, YYREEE (reference sequence). The ends were cut back, 0 bases at V and 13 bases at J, with 20 bases in the middle. The CDR3 DNA is TGTGCCAGCAGCTTGGCCAGGGGTGGCCCCGAATCCCCCCTCCACTTT. Translation gives CASSLARGGPESPLHF. The full variable domain, its missing parts supplied by reference TRBV5-4 and TRBJ1-6, is ETGVTQSPTHLIKTRGQQVTLRCSSQSGHNTVSWYQQALGQGPQFIFQYYREEENGRGNFPPRFSGLQFPNYSSELNVNALELDDSALYLCASSLARGGPESPLHFGNGTRLTVT.

As for this clone: Other nucleotide sequences in the sample specify the same CDR3. The CDR3 reads CASSRTRNTEAFF. Here the CDR3 DNA reads TGTGCCAGCAGTAGGACAAGGAACACTGAAGCTTTCTTT. The chain joins TRBV6-5 to TRBJ1-1, with D possibly being TRBD1 (5 bases). The CDR3 length is 13 residues. Trimming cost V 5 bases and J 1 base, with 8 bases left between them. The germline CDR1 and CDR2 sequences are MNHEY and SVGAGI.

The chain joins TRBV7-9 to TRBJ1-2; TRBD1 aligns across 7 bases. Losses at the gene ends were 0 bases for V and 0 bases for J; bases not matched to a gene: 4. Looked up from germline, CDR1 is SEHNR and CDR2 is FQNEAQ (reference sequence). The CDR3 length is 16 residues. CDR3 nucleotides: TGTGCCAGCAGCTTAGCGGACAGGCGAGCTAACTATGGCTACACCTTC. Its translation is CASSLADRRANYGYTF.

The table lists this clone with a few counts. The V gene is TRBV28, the J gene TRBJ2-3; TRBD2 matches at 7 bases. V trimming: 7 bases; J trimming: 3 bases; junction bases outside the gene matches: 1. In germline, CDR1 is MDHEN, CDR2 SYDVKM. The CDR3 has 12 residues. CDR3 in amino acids: CASTGGTDTQYF. The CDR3 region has the DNA TGTGCCAGCACCGGGGGGACAGATACGCAGTATTTT.

This CDR3 reads CASSLTSGNYNEQFF. The CDR3 DNA reads TGTGCCAGCAGCTTAACTAGCGGGAATTACAATGAGCAGTTCTTC. V and J are TRBV7-2 and TRBJ2-1, with 10 positions matching TRBD2. In germline, CDR1 is SGHTA, CDR2 FQGNSA. V shed 2 bases, J shed 4 bases, and the junction held 2 bases outside the gene matches. The CDR3 sequence is 15 residues long. The whole variable domain, remainder taken from reference TRBV7-2 and TRBJ2-1, is GAGVSQSPSNKVTEKGKDVELRCDPISGHTALYWYRQSLGQGLEFLIYFQGNSAPDKSGLPSDRFSAERTGGSVSTLTIQRTQQEDSAVYLCASSLTSGNYNEQFFGPGTRLTVL.